These 26 T cell receptor beta chains were sequenced from one sample in a study of cytomegalovirus exposure and HLA in healthy donors. Primers included in the PCR were 60 Vbeta and 13 Jbeta primers. Repertoires were generated with immunoSEQ multiplex PCR, while TCRdb's copy carries only in-frame clones and drops some. This sample yields 80,000 to 95,000 clones, of which 55% to 65% are seen a single time; approximately 2.2% belongs to the top ten. The sequenced sample consisted of PBMCs. These receptors were taken from a human donor in good health.

The chain combines TRBV7-6 with TRBJ1-5, with D uncertain. The ends were cut back, 0 bases at V and 4 bases at J, with 4 bases in the middle. The CDR3 has 13 residues. Germline-derived CDR1 and CDR2 are SGHVS and FNYEAQ. The CDR3 spells CASSLARNQPQHF. CDR3 sequence (DNA): TGTGCCAGCAGCTTAGCTAGAAATCAGCCCCAGCATTTT.

The V and J genes are TRBV5-4 and TRBJ2-5; TRBD2 agrees at 11 bases. This CDR3 has 16 residues. Per the germline V gene, CDR1 is SGHNT and CDR2 is YYREEE (reference sequence). Losses at the gene ends were 4 bases for V and 0 bases for J; bases not matched to a gene: 5. The DNA for the CDR3 is TGTGCCAGCAGCCCGACTAGCGGGGAGTACCAAGAGACCCAGTACTTC. This translates into CASSPTSGEYQETQYF.

The V and J genes are TRBV10-3 and TRBJ1-2; 7 bases are shared with TRBD1. Germline trimming cut 5 bases from V and 3 bases from J; bases unmatched to any gene: 9. The CDR3 runs 15 residues. CDR1 is ENHRY and CDR2 is SYGVKD in the germline V gene. CDR3 protein: CAISSGQVIDYGYTF. The DNA for the CDR3 is TGTGCCATCAGTTCAGGACAGGTGATAGACTATGGCTACACCTTC.

The CDR3 protein is CASSLTGQTYEQYF. The CDR3 DNA sequence: TGCGCCAGCAGCTTGACGGGACAAACCTACGAGCAGTACTTC. The rearrangement uses TRBV5-1 and TRBJ2-7; TRBD1 is a possible D gene (6 bases). The CDR3 extends over 14 amino acids. Germline CDR1 and CDR2: SGHRS and YFSETQ. Trimming stripped 1 base from V and 2 bases from J, with 10 bases between.

This clone was detected a few times. This chain uses TRBV9 with TRBJ1-2; 11 nucleotides match TRBD1. Trimming cost V 0 bases and J 4 bases; bases outside gene matches: 2. Germline V gene sequence: CDR1 SGDLS, CDR2 YYNGEE. The CDR3 loop spans 15 amino acids. For the CDR3, the DNA is TGTGCCAGCAGCGTAGGGACAGGGGGCGCCTATGGCTACACCTTC. It yields the protein CASSVGTGGAYGYTF.

As regards this clone: Within the sample, other DNA sequences also encode this same CDR3. This chain joins TRBV19 and TRBJ1-2, with TRBD1 matching 10 bases. With V trimmed by 9 bases and J by 8 bases, 12 bases remained unmatched. CDR1 is LNHDA, CDR2 SQIVND, per germline (reference sequence). The CDR3 totals 14 residues. The CDR3 DNA is TGTGCCAGCATTGGGACAGGGGCGATCGGCGGCTACACCTTC. Amino acid sequence: CASIGTGAIGGYTF.

This chain joins TRBV6-5 and TRBJ2-7, with no clear D. This CDR3 is built from 14 residues. Trimming shortened V by 2 bases and J by 3 bases, and 11 bases separated the two germline ends. Germline V gene sequence: CDR1 MNHEY, CDR2 SVGAGI. For the CDR3, the DNA is TGTGCCAGCAGTTACACCCTTAACAGCTACGAGCAGTACTTC. It specifies CASSYTLNSYEQYF.

The chain employs TRBV6-1 and TRBJ2-5, with D unclear. The CDR3 is made up of 12 amino acids. V lost 8 bases to trimming and J lost 8 bases, with 15 bases between them. Germline values: CDR1 MNHNS, CDR2 SASEGT. CDR3 nucleotide sequence: TGTGCCAGCGGGCTTGGTCGCAATACCCAGTACTTC. Its protein product is CASGLGRNTQYF.

The chain is built from TRBV11-3 and TRBJ2-3; 7 nucleotides line up with TRBD1. The CDR3 has 14 amino acids. From germline, CDR1 is SGHNT and CDR2 YENEEA. V was pared by 1 base and J by 7 bases, with 5 bases of the junction left unmatched. CDR3 region: CASSLVAGGNTQYF. The CDR3 DNA reads as TGTGCCAGCAGCTTAGTCGCAGGGGGAAATACGCAGTATTTT. Combining the CDR3 with reference TRBV11-3 and TRBJ2-3 gives the whole variable domain EAGVVQSPRYKIIEKKQPVAFWCNPISGHNTLYWYLQNLGQGPELLIRYENEEAVDDSQLPKDRFSAERLKGVDSTLKIQPAELGDSAVYLCASSLVAGGNTQYFGPGTRLTVL.

This sequence joins TRBV11-2 and TRBJ1-4; TRBD1 agrees at 7 bases. Germline-derived CDR1 and CDR2 are SGHAT and FQNNGV. This CDR3 has 14 amino acids. V lost 5 bases and J lost 10; bases outside the gene matches: 10. The CDR3 reads CASSLDRESGKLFF. The CDR3 DNA reads TGTGCCAGCAGCCTCGACAGGGAGAGCGGAAAACTGTTTTTT.

This clone turned up a few times. The chain is built from TRBV5-1 and TRBJ1-2; a possible D gene is TRBD1 (5 bases). The CDR3 totals 15 residues. V lost 0 bases and J 8 bases, leaving 17 bases between the germline ends. Germline loops: CDR1 SGHRS, CDR2 YFSETQ. In nucleotides, the CDR3 is TGCGCCAGCAGCTTGGCAGGGACCTCAGGGAGGGGCTACACCTTC. This sequence encodes CASSLAGTSGRGYTF.

The rearrangement links TRBV6-5 to TRBJ1-6; TRBD1 might be the D (6 bases). The CDR3 runs to 16 residues. V lost 2 bases, J lost 6 bases, and 14 bases lay in between. Germline lookup yields CDR1 MNHEY and CDR2 SVGAGI. The CDR3 sequence is CASSYKRGGSNSPLHF. The CDR3 coding sequence is TGTGCCAGCAGTTACAAAAGAGGGGGAAGTAATTCACCCCTCCACTTT.

This clone was seen only a few times. The chain joins TRBV11-3 to TRBJ1-1; weak D call: TRBD1 (6 bases). From germline, CDR1 is SGHNT and CDR2 YENEEA. This CDR3 is 15 amino acids long. Trimming removed 5 bases from V and 2 bases from J, with 15 bases in between. Here the CDR3 reads CASSRRQETNTEAFF. CDR3 nucleotides: TGTGCCAGCAGCCGCCGACAGGAGACTAACACTGAAGCTTTCTTT.

This chain connects TRBV5-4 to TRBJ1-1; no clear D. This CDR3 is built from 13 residues. V gave up 0 bases and J gave up 7 bases, with 10 bases separating them. From germline, CDR1 is SGHNT and CDR2 YYREEE (reference sequence). The CDR3 spells CASSLERVGEAFF. In nucleotides, the CDR3 is TGTGCCAGCAGCTTGGAGCGGGTTGGTGAAGCTTTCTTT. Combining the CDR3 with reference TRBV5-4 and TRBJ1-1 gives the whole variable domain ETGVTQSPTHLIKTRGQQVTLRCSSQSGHNTVSWYQQALGQGPQFIFQYYREEENGRGNFPPRFSGLQFPNYSSELNVNALELDDSALYLCASSLERVGEAFFGQGTRLTVV.

J is TRBJ2-3 and V is TRBV4-1, with 8 bases identical to TRBD2. Germline assignment: CDR1 MGHRA and CDR2 YSYEKL. This CDR3 region has 18 residues. V was pared by 0 bases and J by 2 bases, with 10 bases of the junction left unmatched. The CDR3, as DNA: TGCGCCAGCAGCCAAGATGCCCTCAGCGGGGGATTCACAGATACGCAGTATTTT. Protein sequence: CASSQDALSGGFTDTQYF.

This clone was detected only a few times. The chain carries TRBV4-3 and TRBJ2-7, with D possibly TRBD2 on 5 matching bases. The germline V gene encodes CDR1 LGHNA and CDR2 YSLEER. V was trimmed by 3 bases and J by 0 bases, leaving 9 bases between them. This CDR3 spans 14 amino acids. In DNA form, the CDR3 reads TGCGCCAGCAGCCAGGAGAGGGTCTCCTACGAGCAGTACTTC. Translated, it gives CASSQERVSYEQYF.

This chain connects TRBV5-1 to TRBJ2-5; D uncertain. The CDR3 totals 15 residues. V dropped 2 bases and J dropped 3 bases, with 14 bases sitting between them. CDR1 SGHRS and CDR2 YFSETQ come from the germline V gene. CDR3 in amino acids: CASSFGSAAEETQYF. CDR3 DNA sequence: TGCGCCAGCAGCTTCGGGTCGGCGGCAGAAGAGACCCAGTACTTC.

The chain recombines TRBV9 with TRBJ2-1; 8 bases match TRBD1. The CDR3 runs to 15 residues. Trimming cost V 2 bases and J 7 bases; bases outside gene matches: 8. CDR1 is SGDLS, CDR2 YYNGEE, per germline. CDR3 bases: TGTGCCAGCAGCGTTACGGGACAGGTTTGGAATGAGCAGTTCTTC. This sequence encodes CASSVTGQVWNEQFF.

This chain joins TRBV18 and TRBJ2-5; 11 nucleotides line up with TRBD2. This CDR3 spans 15 amino acids. CDR1 is KGHSH, CDR2 LQKENI, per germline. After removal of 4 bases from V and 3 bases from J, the junction contained 4 bases not matched to a gene. The CDR3 DNA follows: TGTGCCAGCTCACGGAGTAGCGGGGGGGAAGAGACCCAGTACTTC. The encoded protein is CASSRSSGGEETQYF.

The chain couples TRBV7-8 to TRBJ2-2, with TRBD2 matching 7 bases. Looked up from germline, CDR1 is SGHVS and CDR2 is FQNEAQ. With V trimmed by 3 bases and J by 1 base, 8 bases remained unmatched. The CDR3 has 17 residues. The CDR3, as DNA: TGTGCCAGCAGCTTCCGGCGACTAGCACTGAACACCGGGGAGCTGTTTTTT. Encoded protein: CASSFRRLALNTGELFF.

A few counts support this clone. The CDR3 sequence: CASSQTGPRGYTF. DNA of the CDR3: TGTGCCAGCAGCCAAACAGGTCCTCGGGGCTACACCTTC. J is TRBJ1-2 and V is TRBV7-9, with D tentatively TRBD1 (5 bases). The CDR3 is made up of 13 amino acids. Germline V CDR1 and CDR2: SEHNR, FQNEAQ (reference sequence). V gave up 5 bases and J gave up 8 bases, with 15 bases separating them. The full variable domain, its missing parts supplied by reference TRBV7-9 and TRBJ1-2, is DTGVSQNPRHKITKRGQNVTFRCDPISEHNRLYWYRQTLGQGPEFLTYFQNEAQLEKSRLLSDRFSAERPKGSFSTLEIQRTEQGDSAMYLCASSQTGPRGYTFGSGTRLTVV.

The genes are TRBV2 and TRBJ2-7; D might be TRBD1 (5 bases). CDR3 length: 14 amino acids. Trimming shortened V by 2 bases and J by 4 bases, and 12 bases separated the two germline ends. The germline V gene has CDR1 SNHLY and CDR2 FYNNEI. In nucleotides, the CDR3 is TGTGCCAGCAGTGAATCGGCAGGGAATTACGAGCAGTACTTC. Translating gives CASSESAGNYEQYF.

Comments on this clone: One end of the junction does not line up with germline, which may come from a read error. The chain joins TRBV7-7 to TRBJ2-5; weak D call: TRBD1 (6 bases). The CDR3 consists of 14 residues. Looked up from germline, CDR1 is SSHAT and CDR2 is FNYEAQ (reference sequence). CDR3 DNA: TGTGCTAGCAGCTTAGTAGGCAGGGGTGAGACCCAGTACTTC. Its protein is CASSLVGRGETQYF. The complete variable domain, with remaining parts taken from reference TRBV7-7 and TRBJ2-5, reads GAGVSQSPRYKVTKRGQDVTLRCDPISSHATLYWYQQALGQGPEFLTYFNYEAQPDKSGLPSDRFSAERPEGSISTLTIQRTEQRDSAMYRCASSLVGRGETQYFGPGTRLLVL.

V and J are TRBV7-3 and TRBJ1-1, with D tentatively TRBD1 (6 bases). The CDR3 extends over 14 amino acids. The germline CDR1 and CDR2 sequences are SGHTA and FQGTGA. The V end lost 4 bases, the J end lost 10 bases, and 19 bases lay between the germline ends. The CDR3 loop reads CASSSKGGAGPAFF. CDR3 bases: TGTGCCAGCAGCTCCAAAGGGGGGGCAGGGCCAGCTTTCTTT.

This chain uses TRBV6-5 with TRBJ1-5; D uncertain. Germline CDR1 reads MNHEY; CDR2 reads SVGAGI. The V and J ends lost 2 bases and 5 bases respectively, with 13 bases between them. The CDR3 runs 15 residues. CDR3 nucleotides: TGTGCCAGCAGTTACACGGGAGGGTGGGATCAGCCCCAGCATTTT. It codes for CASSYTGGWDQPQHF.

CDR3 sequence: CASSPGQGPNSPLHF. The CDR3 bases are TGTGCCAGCTCACCGGGACAGGGGCCTAATTCACCCCTCCACTTT. This rearrangement joins TRBV18 to TRBJ1-6, with 10 bases that match TRBD1. CDR3 length equals 15 residues. Germline V gene sequence: CDR1 KGHSH, CDR2 LQKENI. Losses at the gene ends were 3 bases for V and 6 bases for J; bases not matched to a gene: 2.